These T cell receptor beta chains were read from a single sample in a study of control samples from healthy donors and cancer patients. Using immunoSEQ multiplex PCR, the repertoire was profiled, and TCRdb retains in-frame clones only, with some absent. The sample contains about 120,000 clones, around 90% of which appear only once. Sequenced sample: blood. The source is a man over 45 in good health. CDR3s include the opening cysteine and the closing phenylalanine or tryptophan. Fields, in order: clone size, V gene, D gene, J gene, CDR3 DNA, CDR3 protein. The D gene is left open where the match is weak. Expanded clones get a size class; other rows say once, few or many, or leave the size out.

once	TRBV23-1	NA	TRBJ1-2	TGCGCCAGCACCGGGGGTTACCGGAGCTACACCTTC	CASTGGYRSYTF
NA	TRBV6-5	NA	TRBJ1-2	TGTGCCAGCAGTTACGGTTGGGGAGAAGGCTACACCTTC	CASSYGWGEGYTF
NA	TRBV19	TRBD1	TRBJ1-2	TGTGCCAGTAGTATAGGGCAGGGGGACTATGGCTACACCTTC	CASSIGQGDYGYTF
NA	TRBV7-2	TRBD1	TRBJ1-2	TGTGCCAGCAGCCGTTGGACAGGGGTCGGCTACACCTTC	CASSRWTGVGYTF
NA	TRBV15	NA	TRBJ1-4	TGTGCCACCAGCAGAGCCCGTAATGAAAAACTGTTTTTT	CATSRARNEKLFF
NA	TRBV5-1	TRBD1	TRBJ2-7	TGCGCCAGCAGCGGGACAGGGCGCCCCTACGAGCAGTACTTC	CASSGTGRPYEQYF
once	TRBV12-3/TRBV12-4	NA	TRBJ2-7	TGTGCCAGCAGTTTAGCGGGCCGGGGCGAGCAGTACTTC	CASSLAGRGEQYF
NA	TRBV27	NA	TRBJ2-2	TGTGCCAGCATTAAAAAGGGGGGGCTGAACACCGGGGAGCTGTTTTTT	CASIKKGGLNTGELFF
NA	TRBV5-4	NA	TRBJ1-2	TGTGCCAGCAGCTTGGTCCGGGATAACTATGGCTACACCTTC	CASSLVRDNYGYTF
NA	TRBV18	NA	TRBJ2-2	TGTGCCAGCTCACCACGGACCGGGGAGCTGTTTTTT	CASSPRTGELFF
few	TRBV27	NA	TRBJ2-3	TGTGCCAGCAGTTTATCCCCCCTCACAGATACGCAGTATTTT	CASSLSPLTDTQYF
once	TRBV3-1/TRBV3-2	NA	TRBJ1-1	TGTGCCAGCAGCCAATTTATGACGGGGAACACTGAAGCTTTCTTT	CASSQFMTGNTEAFF
once	TRBV18	NA	TRBJ1-1	TGTGCCAGCTCACCAAGGAACACTGAAGCTTTCTTT	CASSPRNTEAFF
NA	TRBV5-1	TRBD1	TRBJ1-1	TGCGCCAGCAGCCCCAACCAGGGGGCGAGTGAAGCTTTCTTT	CASSPNQGASEAFF
many	TRBV7-2	NA	TRBJ2-7	TGTGCCAGCAGCCCCCAGCCTGACAACTACGAGCAGTACTTC	CASSPQPDNYEQYF
NA	TRBV6-6	NA	TRBJ1-1	TGTGCCAGCAGAATCGAGAGGGCTTTCTTT	CASRIERAFF
NA	TRBV24-1	NA	TRBJ2-1	TGTGCCACCAGTGATTTGCCGACACCGGTCAATGAGCAGTTCTTC	CATSDLPTPVNEQFF